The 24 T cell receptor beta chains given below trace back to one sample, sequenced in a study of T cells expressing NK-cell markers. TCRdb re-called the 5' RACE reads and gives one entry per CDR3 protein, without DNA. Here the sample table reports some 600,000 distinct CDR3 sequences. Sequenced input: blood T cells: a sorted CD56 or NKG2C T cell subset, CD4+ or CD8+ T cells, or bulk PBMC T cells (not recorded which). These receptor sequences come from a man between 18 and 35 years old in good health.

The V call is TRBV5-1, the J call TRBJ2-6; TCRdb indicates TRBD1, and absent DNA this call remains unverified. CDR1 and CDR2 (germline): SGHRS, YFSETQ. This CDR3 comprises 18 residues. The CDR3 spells CASSLFSGPTSGANVLTF. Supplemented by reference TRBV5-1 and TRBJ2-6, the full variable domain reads KAGVTQTPRYLIKTRGQQVTLSCSPISGHRSVSWYQQTPGQGLQFLFEYFSETQRNKGNFPGRFSGRQFSNSRSEMNVSTLELGDSALYLCASSLFSGPTSGANVLTFGAGSRLTVL.

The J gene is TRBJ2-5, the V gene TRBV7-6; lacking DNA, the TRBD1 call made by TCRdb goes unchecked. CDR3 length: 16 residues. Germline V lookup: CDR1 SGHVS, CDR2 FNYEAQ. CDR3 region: CASSLGTGAAVETQYF.

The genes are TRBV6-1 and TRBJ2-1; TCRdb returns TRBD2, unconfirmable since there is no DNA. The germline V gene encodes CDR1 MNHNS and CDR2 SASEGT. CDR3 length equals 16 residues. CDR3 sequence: CASSDLQGGSYNEQFF.

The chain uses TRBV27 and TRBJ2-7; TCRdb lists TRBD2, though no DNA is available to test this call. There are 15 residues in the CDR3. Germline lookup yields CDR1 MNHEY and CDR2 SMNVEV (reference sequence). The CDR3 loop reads CASSPGTSGRGEQYF.

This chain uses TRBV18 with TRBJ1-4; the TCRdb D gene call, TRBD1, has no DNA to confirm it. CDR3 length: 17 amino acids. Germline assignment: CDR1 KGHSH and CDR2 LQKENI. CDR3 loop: CASSPPVGTETNEKLFF.

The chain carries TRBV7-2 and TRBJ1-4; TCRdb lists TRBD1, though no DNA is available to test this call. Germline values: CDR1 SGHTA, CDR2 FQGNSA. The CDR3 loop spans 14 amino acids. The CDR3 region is CASSWDRPNEKLFF.

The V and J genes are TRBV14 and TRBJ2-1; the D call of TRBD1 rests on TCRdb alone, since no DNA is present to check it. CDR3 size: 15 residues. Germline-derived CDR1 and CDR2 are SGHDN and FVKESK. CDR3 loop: CASSQRQVSYNEQFF.

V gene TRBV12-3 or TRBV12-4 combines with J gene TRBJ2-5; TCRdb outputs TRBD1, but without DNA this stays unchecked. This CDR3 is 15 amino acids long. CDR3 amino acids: CASSPGGGPQETQYF.

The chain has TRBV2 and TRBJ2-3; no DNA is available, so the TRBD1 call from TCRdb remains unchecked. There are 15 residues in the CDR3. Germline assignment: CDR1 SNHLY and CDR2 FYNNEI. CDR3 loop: CASRGTGGLTDTQYF.

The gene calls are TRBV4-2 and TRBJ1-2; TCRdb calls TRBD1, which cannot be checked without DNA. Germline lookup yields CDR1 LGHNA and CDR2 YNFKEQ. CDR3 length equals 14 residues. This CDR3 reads CASSQDTGDYGYTF.

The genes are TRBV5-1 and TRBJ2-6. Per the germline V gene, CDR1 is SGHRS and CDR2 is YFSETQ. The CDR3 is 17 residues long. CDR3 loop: CASSLAMRFSGANVLTF.

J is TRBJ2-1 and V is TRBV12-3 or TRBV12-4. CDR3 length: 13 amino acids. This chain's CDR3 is CASKGSADNEQFF.

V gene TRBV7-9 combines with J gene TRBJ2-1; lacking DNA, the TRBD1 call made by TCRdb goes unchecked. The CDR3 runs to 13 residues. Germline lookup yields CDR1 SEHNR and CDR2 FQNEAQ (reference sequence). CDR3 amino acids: CASSSPQGSEQFF.

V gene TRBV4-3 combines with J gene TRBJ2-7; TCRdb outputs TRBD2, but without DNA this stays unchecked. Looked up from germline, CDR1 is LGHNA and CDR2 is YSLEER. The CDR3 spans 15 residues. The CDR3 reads CASSQEGRANYEQYF.

CDR3 sequence: CASSYVSSGASLWDEQFF. This chain uses TRBV6-5 with TRBJ2-1; the TCRdb D gene call, TRBD1, has no DNA to confirm it. The CDR3 loop spans 18 amino acids. The germline CDR1 and CDR2 sequences are MNHEY and SVGAGI.

This CDR3 reads CSVAGGPNTGELFF. J is TRBJ2-2 and V is TRBV20-1; TCRdb outputs TRBD2, but without DNA this stays unchecked. Germline V CDR1 and CDR2: DFQATT, SNEGSKA (reference sequence). This CDR3 is 14 amino acids long.

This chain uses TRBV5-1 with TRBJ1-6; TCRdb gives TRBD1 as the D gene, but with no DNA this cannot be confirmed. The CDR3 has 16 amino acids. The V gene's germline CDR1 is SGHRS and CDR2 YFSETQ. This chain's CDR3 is CASSRESRTGGSPLHF.

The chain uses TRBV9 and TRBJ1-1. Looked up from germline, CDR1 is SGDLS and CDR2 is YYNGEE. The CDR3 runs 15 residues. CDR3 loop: CASSAQRLMNTEAFF.

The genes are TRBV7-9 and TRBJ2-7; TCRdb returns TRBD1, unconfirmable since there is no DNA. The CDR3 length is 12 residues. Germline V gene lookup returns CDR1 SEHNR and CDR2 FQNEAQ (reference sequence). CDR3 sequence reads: CASSPSPADQYF.

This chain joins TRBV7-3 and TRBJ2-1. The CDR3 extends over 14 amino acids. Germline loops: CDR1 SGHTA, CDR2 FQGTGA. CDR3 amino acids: CASSLRSSWNEQFF.

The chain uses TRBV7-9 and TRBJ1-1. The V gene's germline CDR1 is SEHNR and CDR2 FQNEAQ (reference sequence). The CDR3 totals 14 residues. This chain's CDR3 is CASSLMAVGGSAFF.

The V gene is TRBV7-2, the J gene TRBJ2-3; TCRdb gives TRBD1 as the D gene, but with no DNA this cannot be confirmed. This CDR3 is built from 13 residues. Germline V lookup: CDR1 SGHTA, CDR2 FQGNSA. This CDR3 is CASGQGFTDTQYF.

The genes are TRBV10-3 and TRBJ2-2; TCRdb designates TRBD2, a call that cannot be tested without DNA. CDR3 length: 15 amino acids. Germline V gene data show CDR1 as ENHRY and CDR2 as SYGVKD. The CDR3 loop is CAISVSGMGTGELFF.

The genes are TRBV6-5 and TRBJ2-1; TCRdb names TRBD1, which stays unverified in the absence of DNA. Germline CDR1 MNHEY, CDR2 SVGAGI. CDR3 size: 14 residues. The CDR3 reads CASSPPGRHNEQFF.